These 11 T cell receptor beta chains were sequenced from one sample in a study of T cells after yellow fever vaccination. TCRdb re-derived calls from the 5' RACE reads in MiXCR, one entry per CDR3 protein. The sample holds under 95,000 distinct CDR3 sequences, around 7.1% seen once. The sequencing here drew on CD8+ T cells sorted from PBMCs, taken less than 11 days after the first yellow fever vaccination. These receptor sequences come from a man between 18 and 35 years old who received the YFV17D yellow fever vaccine.

The chain uses TRBV11-2 and TRBJ2-5; either TRBD1 or TRBD2 may supply D (5 bases each). The V and J ends lost 7 bases and 5 bases respectively, with 17 bases between them. Germline values: CDR1 SGHAT, CDR2 FQNNGV. The CDR3 has 14 amino acids. The DNA of the CDR3 is TGTGCCAGCACTATGGGGGTACGGTGGGAGACCCAGTACTTC. Its protein is CASTMGVRWETQYF.

This clonotype was recorded at least ten times. The chain is built from TRBV27 and TRBJ1-2; 7 bases line up with TRBD1. V gave up 5 bases and J gave up 3 bases; unmatched junction bases: 12. CDR3 length: 16 residues. The germline CDR1 and CDR2 sequences are MNHEY and SMNVEV (reference sequence). CDR3 sequence (DNA): TGTGCCAGCAGTATGCAACCAACAGGGGACGACTATGGCTACACCTTC. This translates into CASSMQPTGDDYGYTF.

Notes on this clonotype: Germline is not matched at one junction end, which may reflect a read error. The V and J genes are TRBV7-9 and TRBJ2-3; D might be TRBD2 (7 bases). The CDR3 length is 17 residues. Per the germline V gene, CDR1 is SEHNR and CDR2 is FQNEAQ (reference sequence). In nucleotides, the CDR3 is TGTACCAGCAGCAAAGATCGGGACTACAGGGTCCCAGATACGCAGTATTTT. This translates into CTSSKDRDYRVPDTQYF.

This clonotype occurred once. The V and J genes are TRBV6-2 or TRBV6-3 and TRBJ1-1, with D perhaps matching TRBD1 (6 bases). V was cut by 7 bases and J by 8 bases, with 14 bases left in between. Germline V lookup: CDR1 MNHEY, CDR2 SVGEGT. This CDR3 comprises 12 residues. CDR3 residues: CASIPGAQEAFF. The CDR3 DNA follows: TGTGCCAGCATCCCGGGGGCACAAGAAGCTTTCTTT.

The J gene is TRBJ1-2, the V gene TRBV25-1, with no clear D. From germline, CDR1 is MGHDK and CDR2 SYGVNS. This CDR3 is built from 13 residues. V was pared by 2 bases and J by 4 bases, with 8 bases between. The CDR3 DNA reads TGTGCCAGCAGTGAAGAGGACCGCTATGGCTACACCTTC. This sequence encodes CASSEEDRYGYTF.

The V call is TRBV7-9, the J call TRBJ2-2; D unresolved. V was cut by 5 bases and J by 2 bases, with 12 bases left in between. Per the germline V gene, CDR1 is SEHNR and CDR2 is FQNEAQ (reference sequence). This CDR3 contains 15 residues. DNA for the CDR3: TGTGCCAGCAGCGGGCACTTGATTAACACCGGGGAGCTGTTTTTT. It yields the protein CASSGHLINTGELFF. The whole variable domain, filled in from reference TRBV7-9 and TRBJ2-2, reads DTGVSQNPRHKITKRGQNVTFRCDPISEHNRLYWYRQTLGQGPEFLTYFQNEAQLEKSRLLSDRFSAERPKGSFSTLEIQRTEQGDSAMYLCASSGHLINTGELFFGEGSRLTVL.

At least ten counts were recorded for this clonotype. The V and J genes are TRBV20-1 and TRBJ2-5; 7 nucleotides match TRBD1. CDR3 length: 16 residues. Germline CDR1 is DFQATT and CDR2 is SNEGSKA (reference sequence). Trimming at V came to 6 bases and at J to 5 bases, leaving 18 bases not matched to a gene. CDR3 DNA sequence: TGCAGTGCCCCCGACAGGGAATCGGCGTTAAGGGAGACCCAGTACTTC. Encoded protein: CSAPDRESALRETQYF.

For this clonotype: The junction and the germline gene differ at one end; a read error may be behind it. V usage is TRBV7-8 and J usage is TRBJ2-2; 7 bases map to TRBD1. The V gene's germline CDR1 is SGHVS and CDR2 FQNEAQ. The CDR3 runs to 17 residues. The CDR3 DNA is TGTGCCAGCAGCCGTCGTGAGGGGGCACCTAACACCGGGGAGCTGTTGTTT. It encodes CASSRREGAPNTGELLF. The whole variable domain, filled in from reference TRBV7-8 and TRBJ2-2, reads GAGVSQSPRYKVAKRGQDVALRCDPISGHVSLFWYQQALGQGPEFLTYFQNEAQLDKSGLPSDRFFAERPEGSVSTLKIQRTQQEDSAVYLCASSRREGAPNTGELLFGEGSRLTVL.

This clonotype was seen many times. As DNA, the CDR3 is TGTGCCAGCAGTTTAGCCGTTAACTATGGCTACACCTTC. Its protein is CASSLAVNYGYTF. The chain couples TRBV28 to TRBJ1-2; D remains unclear. This CDR3 comprises 13 residues. The germline V gene encodes CDR1 MDHEN and CDR2 SYDVKM. V was clipped by 2 bases and J by 1 base, with 5 bases between them.

This clonotype was counted at least ten times. The rearrangement links TRBV5-6 to TRBJ2-1; D is possibly TRBD2 (6 bases). Trimming removed 9 bases from V and 5 bases from J, with 18 bases in between. The germline V gene encodes CDR1 SGHDT and CDR2 YYEEEE. The CDR3 loop spans 14 amino acids. CDR3 protein: CAMSPGGRHNEQFF. The CDR3 DNA sequence: TGTGCCATGAGCCCCGGGGGACGGCACAATGAGCAGTTCTTC.

The chain combines TRBV18 with TRBJ1-1; 8 bases line up with TRBD1. Germline CDR1 KGHSH, CDR2 LQKENI. CDR3 length equals 14 residues. The J segment lost 1 base and the V segment lost 6 bases, leaving 4 bases of the junction unmatched. CDR3 coding DNA: TGTGCCAGCTCCCCGGGACAGGCGAACACTGAAGCTTTCTTT. Translation: CASSPGQANTEAFF. Full variable domain (remainder filled in from reference TRBV18 and TRBJ1-1): NAGVMQNPRHLVRRRGQEARLRCSPMKGHSHVYWYRQLPEEGLKFMVYLQKENIIDESGMPKERFSAEFPKEGPSILRIQQVVRGDSAAYFCASSPGQANTEAFFGQGTRLTVV.